The sequence of this TCR beta chain was determined in a study of T-cell memory formation after mild COVID-19 (dated by TCRdb to the early 2020s). Describing the broader study: TCR sequence clusters from the two donors were found to be largely donor specific. T-cell clones expanding and contracting after mild COVID-19 in a couple of donors were tracked by longitudinal TCRalpha and TCRbeta repertoire sequencing. The cohort was made up of two young adult volunteers, one female and one male, who were previously healthy.

What the study reported, not specific to this receptor: Only two mild cases were covered in the study, and larger cohorts including severe cases with pre-infection samples were considered necessary. Clones contracting from day 15 to 85 had balanced CD4/CD8 phenotypes, while a second wave expanding from day 15 to 37 was biased towards CD4+. The second-wave clones that peaked on day 37 were not confirmed to be SARS-CoV-2 specific. Contracting CD4+ clones appeared mostly in the CM and EM memory subsets, whereas CD8+ clones were enriched in EMRA. Some responding clones were found in pre-infection memory, which suggests that pre-existing cross-reactive memory T cells took part in the SARS-CoV-2 response.

PBMCs were isolated by Ficoll-Paque density gradient centrifugation. Instrument on record: Illumina NovaSeq 6000. Using 5'RACE with constant-segment primers, TCRalpha and TCRbeta cDNA libraries were constructed, with sample barcodes and unique molecular identifiers added in the process. RNA was extracted from every sample with Trizol reagent. Amplification of the libraries took two PCR steps, and the second step added a second sample barcode plus Illumina TruSeq adapters. Libraries were sequenced on an Illumina NovaSeq with 2 x 150 bp paired-end reads. The authors' pipeline ran thus. The reads were demultiplexed and collapsed into UMI-guided consensus sequences using migec v1.2.7. Using mixcr v2.1.11, the UMI consensuses were aligned to TRA and TRB V and J templates and assembled into clonotypes. A clonotype was counted as expanded or contracted only when both edgeR and NoisET called the clonotype significant, with the noise models trained on biological replicates. edgeR calls used a false discovery rate-adjusted p below 0.01 and a log2 fold-change threshold of 1. As an exploratory analysis of dynamics, max-normalized trajectories of the 1000 most abundant clonotypes were examined with PCA combined with hierarchical clustering. Separately sequenced CD4+ and CD8+ repertoires were used to assign a CD4 or CD8 phenotype to each responding clone. The public reads were reprocessed in TCRdb via fastp at Q25 and MiXCR, keeping in-frame beta chains. Every CDR3 protein is listed once, alongside the most common genes and DNA of its rows. The V and J calls shown here were made by TCRdb, not taken from the authors' results. For this sample there are 100,000 to 150,000 distinct CDR3 sequences; approximately 15% appear just once. 4% to 6% of the sample is in the top ten clones.

This clonotype was counted a few times. It lacks a known antigen. No base qualities exist here, and no much larger clone lies one base off it. The receptor was derived from a man between 18 and 35 years old who had mild COVID-19 (a few samples of this study predate the infection). The sample titles of this study are shuffled in the database, so cell type and time point are left out; the donor was told from shared clones. Sequenced input: PBMCs or a T cell subset sorted from them (not recorded which).

CDR3 sequence: CAWSASSGGWDTQYF. The DNA sequence is given as TGTGCCTGGAGTGCGAGTAGCGGTGGATGGGATACGCAGTATTTT. The rearranged segments are TRBV30 and TRBJ2-3; the best D guess is TRBD2, with 6 bases matching. The germline V gene (reference sequence) yields GTSNPN for CDR1 and SVGIG for CDR2. Trimming costs V 1 base and J 6 bases, and their ends lie 17 bases apart. The CDR3 goes from the cysteine to the phenylalanine over 15 residues. Only CDR3 DNA is held: 45 bases, read in frame from base 1.